This TCR beta chain was sequenced in a study of tumor and adjacent non-tumor tissue in lung cancer. This clonotype was recorded at least ten times. The antigen remains unidentified. Three rounds of nested PCR, following a modified ARM-PCR protocol, produced the TCRbeta library. TCRdb ran MiXCR on the multiplex PCR reads and lists one entry per CDR3 protein. The profile shows 220,000 or so distinct CDR3 sequences, over 55% of them singletons. Study results and limitations: Tumor TCR diversity, when higher, was linked to shorter survival. In normal lung, the top 100 clones were significantly more dominant than in tumor. Significantly higher TCR diversity was found in tumor than normal lung.

The CDR3 covers 14 residues. V was clipped by 5 bases and J by 4 bases, with 17 bases between them. Germline V lookup: CDR1 DFQATT, CDR2 SNEGSKA (reference sequence). This sample's RNA came from whole unsorted tissue. Chemotherapy-naive patients with new lung cancer underwent thoracic surgery in China, August–November 2014. Sequencing used lung tumor tissue. The TCR originated in a man between 60 and 75 years old with non-small cell lung cancer. This sequence joins TRBV20-1 and TRBJ1-1; TRBD1 might be the D (5 bases). CDR3 sequence (DNA): TGCAGTGCTGCAATTATTTGGGGGGGCACTGAAGCTTTCTTT. It yields the protein CSAAIIWGGTEAFF.